These 7 T cell receptor beta chains came from one sample sequenced in a study of cytomegalovirus exposure and HLA in healthy donors. Only in-frame clones appear in the TCRdb table, and some are missing; sequencing was by immunoSEQ multiplex PCR. The sample shows about 250,000 clones, 80% to 90% of them seen only once. Sequenced material: PBMCs. The receptors derive from a man aged 18 to 29 in good health and CMV-seronegative.

The V call is TRBV28, the J call TRBJ2-7; 7 bases map to TRBD2. Germline values: CDR1 MDHEN, CDR2 SYDVKM. CDR3 length: 16 amino acids. V gave up 4 bases and J gave up 4 bases; unmatched junction bases: 13. The CDR3 DNA is TGTGCCAGCAGTTCCCCAGATCTCCGGACTAGGTACGAGCAGTACTTC. Protein product: CASSSPDLRTRYEQYF.

The chain has TRBV30 and TRBJ2-1, with D possibly being TRBD2 (6 bases). The V gene lost 0 bases and the J gene lost 6 bases, with 15 bases spanning the gap. Per germline, CDR1 GTSNPN and CDR2 SVGIG (reference sequence). The CDR3 consists of 15 residues. The DNA for the CDR3 is TGTGCCTGGAGTGTACTATCTTCCGGGGGCAATGAGCAGTTCTTC. Its translation: CAWSVLSSGGNEQFF.

This clone was seen only a few times. This chain links TRBV20-1 with TRBJ2-7; 7 bases match TRBD1. Germline lookup yields CDR1 DFQATT and CDR2 SNEGSKA (reference sequence). Losses at the gene ends were 8 bases for V and 2 bases for J; bases not matched to a gene: 3. The CDR3 consists of 11 residues. The CDR3, as DNA: TGCAGTTCAGGGGGTACCTACGAGCAGTACTTC. It codes for CSSGGTYEQYF.

The rearrangement joins TRBV7-2 to TRBJ2-7, with TRBD2 matching over 10 bases. CDR1 and CDR2 from the germline V gene are SGHTA and FQGNSA. The V and J ends lost 0 bases and 2 bases, in that order; junction bases with no gene match: 7. The CDR3 is 17 residues long. CDR3 protein: CASSLAGLAEPPYEQYF. CDR3 nucleotides: TGTGCCAGCAGCTTAGCAGGACTAGCGGAACCCCCCTACGAGCAGTACTTC. Complete variable domain (other parts from reference TRBV7-2 and TRBJ2-7): GAGVSQSPSNKVTEKGKDVELRCDPISGHTALYWYRQSLGQGLEFLIYFQGNSAPDKSGLPSDRFSAERTGGSVSTLTIQRTQQEDSAVYLCASSLAGLAEPPYEQYFGPGTRLTVT.

The rearrangement uses TRBV10-3 and TRBJ2-7; 10 bases are shared with TRBD1. The CDR3 consists of 13 residues. Germline lookup yields CDR1 ENHRY and CDR2 SYGVKD. V gave up 10 bases and J gave up 6 bases; unmatched junction bases: 9. CDR3 amino acids: CATNPGQGLEQYF. Written as DNA, the CDR3 is TGTGCCACAAACCCGGGACAGGGGCTCGAGCAGTACTTC.

The gene calls are TRBV5-1 and TRBJ2-5, with D uncertain. This CDR3 is built from 14 residues. CDR1 and CDR2 (germline): SGHRS, YFSETQ. Trimming removed 5 bases from V and 5 bases from J, with 16 bases in between. CDR3 residues: CASSPRIAGETQYF. CDR3 nucleotide sequence: TGCGCCAGCAGTCCGAGAATAGCTGGGGAGACCCAGTACTTC.

The chain combines TRBV6-5 with TRBJ2-5; D remains ambiguous. The CDR3 has 14 residues. The V gene lost 8 bases and the J gene lost 4 bases, with 17 bases spanning the gap. Germline lookup yields CDR1 MNHEY and CDR2 SVGAGI. The CDR3 loop reads CASGATRSGETQYF. The CDR3 region has the DNA TGTGCCAGCGGCGCCACACGCTCGGGAGAGACCCAGTACTTC.